These T cell receptor beta chains were read from a single sample in a study of response to subunit inactivated influenza vaccine. TCRdb reprocessed the RT-PCR reads with MiXCR, giving one entry per CDR3 protein. Of 650,000 to 700,000 distinct CDR3 sequences detected, approximately 14% appear once; the ten largest clones hold approximately 10%. The sample in question was PBMCs from blood, obtained approximately 13 days after vaccination. The receptors here all came from a man in his fifties who received an inactivated influenza vaccine. The CDR3 runs from the conserved cysteine through the conserved F or W. A D gene is named only where the DNA matches it firmly. Size values are once, few and many counts, or a class for expanded clones, and some rows have none.

-	TRBD2	TRBJ2-5	TRBV29-1	CSVDPNSGRGETQYF	TGCAGCGTTGATCCAAATAGCGGGAGGGGAGAGACCCAGTACTTC
few	-	TRBJ1-6	TRBV12-3/TRBV12-4	CASSFRRGERSPLHF	TGTGCCAGCAGTTTTAGGCGAGGGGAACGATCACCCCTCCACTTT
-	TRBD2	TRBJ2-3	TRBV12-3/TRBV12-4	CASSPAGLAVTDTQYF	TGTGCCAGCAGTCCGGCGGGACTAGCGGTCACAGATACGCAGTATTTT
many	-	TRBJ2-4	TRBV12-3/TRBV12-4	CASTPDPTWNIQYF	TGTGCCTCAACCCCGGACCCAACCTGGAACATTCAGTACTTC
many	-	TRBJ2-7	TRBV4-3	CASSQGLQANEQYF	TGCGCCAGCAGCCAAGGACTCCAGGCCAACGAGCAGTACTTC
few	TRBD2	TRBJ2-1	TRBV29-1	CSVRGRALEQFF	TGCAGCGTTCGAGGGAGGGCCCTTGAGCAGTTCTTC
-	-	TRBJ2-3	TRBV9	CASTRSHTDTQYF	TGTGCCAGCACACGCTCGCACACAGATACGCAGTATTTT
few	TRBD2	TRBJ2-2	TRBV29-1	CSARASGGATGELFF	TGCAGCGCCAGAGCTAGCGGGGGGGCAACCGGGGAGCTGTTTTTT
many	TRBD2	TRBJ2-3	TRBV28	CASSGTSAGTQYF	TGTGCCAGCAGTGGGACTAGCGCAGGTACGCAGTATTTT
few	TRBD2	TRBJ2-5	TRBV7-2	CASSLVRRGEQETQYF	TGTGCCAGCAGCTTAGTCCGCCGGGGGGAACAAGAGACCCAGTACTTC
few	TRBD1	TRBJ2-6	TRBV12-3/TRBV12-4	CASSVTGGVGANVLTF	TGTGCCAGCAGTGTAACAGGGGGCGTTGGGGCCAACGTCCTGACTTTC
-	TRBD1	TRBJ1-2	TRBV4-1	CASSHVQGAFNYGYTF	TGCGCCAGCAGCCACGTACAGGGGGCATTCAACTATGGCTACACCTTC
-	TRBD1	TRBJ1-4	TRBV4-2	CASSQEGGTANEKLFF	TGTGCCAGCAGCCAAGAAGGGGGGACAGCTAATGAAAAACTGTTTTTT
few	-	TRBJ2-5	TRBV7-2	CASSSDSHGSQYF	TGTGCCAGCAGCTCCGACTCACATGGGAGCCAGTACTTC
few	TRBD1	TRBJ2-2	TRBV7-2	CASSKGAGGTGELFF	TGTGCCAGCAGCAAAGGGGCAGGGGGCACCGGGGAGCTGTTTTTT
many	-	TRBJ1-1	TRBV7-3	CASSQGGNTEAFF	TGTGCCAGCAGTCAGGGAGGGAACACTGAAGCTTTCTTT
-	-	TRBJ2-1	TRBV5-1	CASSLGWRASSYNEQFF	TGCGCCAGCAGCTTGGGTTGGCGGGCGAGCTCCTACAATGAGCAGTTCTTC
few	-	TRBJ1-4	TRBV28	CASSYPGQLATNEKLFF	TGTGCCAGCAGTTACCCGGGACAACTTGCAACTAATGAAAAACTGTTTTTT
many	TRBD2	TRBJ2-1	TRBV7-2	CASSLASGRGNEQFF	TGTGCCAGCAGCTTAGCTAGCGGGAGGGGAAATGAGCAGTTCTTC
few	-	TRBJ2-1	TRBV12-3/TRBV12-4	CASSWDPDNEQFF	TGTGCCAGCAGTTGGGACCCAGACAATGAGCAGTTCTTC
many	-	TRBJ2-5	TRBV20-1	CSAADWKEETQYF	TGCAGTGCGGCCGACTGGAAAGAGGAGACCCAGTACTTC
few	-	TRBJ2-2	TRBV4-3	CASSQEYENTGELFF	TGCGCCAGCAGCCAAGAGTATGAGAACACCGGGGAGCTGTTTTTT
-	-	TRBJ2-4	TRBV20-1	CSASGYSGFAKNIQYF	TGCAGTGCCAGCGGTTATTCGGGGTTTGCCAAAAACATTCAGTACTTC
few	TRBD2	TRBJ2-2	TRBV20-1	CSARDSGGGSFTGELFF	TGCAGTGCTAGGGATAGCGGGGGCGGTTCGTTCACCGGGGAGCTGTTTTTT
few	-	TRBJ2-3	TRBV7-3	CASAHYPSTDTQYF	TGTGCCAGTGCACACTACCCTAGCACAGATACGCAGTATTTT
-	-	TRBJ2-3	TRBV20-1	CSALDETSTDTQYF	TGCAGTGCCCTCGACGAAACTAGCACAGATACGCAGTATTTT
-	-	TRBJ1-5	TRBV9	CASSVGSGVQPQHF	TGTGCCAGCAGCGTAGGGTCAGGGGTTCAGCCCCAGCATTTT
few	-	TRBJ2-3	TRBV28	CASSFSRDSSTDTQYF	TGTGCCAGCAGTTTTAGTAGGGACTCTAGCACAGATACGCAGTATTTT
-	-	TRBJ2-7	TRBV12-3/TRBV12-4	CASSLIYSPSHEQYF	TGTGCCAGCAGTTTAATCTATTCCCCTAGCCACGAGCAGTACTTC
few	TRBD1	TRBJ1-6	TRBV5-1	CASSPWGDSSSPLHF	TGCGCCAGCAGCCCATGGGGGGACAGTTCCTCACCCCTCCACTTT
-	-	TRBJ1-3	TRBV5-6	CASSLVSLGDTIYF	TGTGCCAGCAGCTTGGTTTCCTTGGGCGACACCATATATTTT
-	TRBD2	TRBJ2-3	TRBV7-2	CASSLESAGGDTQYF	TGTGCCAGCAGCTTAGAGAGTGCGGGAGGAGATACGCAGTATTTT
few	TRBD2	TRBJ2-7	TRBV7-8	CASSKAGQEYEQYF	TGTGCCAGCAGCAAAGCGGGGCAGGAGTACGAGCAGTACTTC
once	TRBD2	TRBJ2-5	TRBV12-3/TRBV12-4	CASSLRGGVETQYF	TGTGCCAGCAGTTTGCGGGGGGGCGTTGAGACCCAGTACTTC
-	-	TRBJ2-3	TRBV7-2	CASSLVGGMGTDTQYF	TGTGCCAGCAGCTTAGTCGGCGGGATGGGGACAGATACGCAGTATTTT
few	TRBD2	TRBJ2-5	TRBV12-3/TRBV12-4	CASSLVLGTSGGVKQETQYF	TGTGCCAGCAGTTTAGTCTTGGGGACTAGCGGGGGGGTCAAACAAGAGACCCAGTACTTC
few	TRBD2	TRBJ2-1	TRBV12-3/TRBV12-4	CASTLGLAGNNEQFF	TGTGCCAGCACCCTGGGACTAGCGGGGAACAATGAGCAGTTCTTC
-	-	TRBJ2-2	TRBV20-1	CSAVPEGPGNTGELFF	TGCAGTGCGGTCCCTGAGGGGCCGGGGAACACCGGGGAGCTGTTTTTT
-	-	TRBJ2-7	TRBV20-1	CSARDSGRGHYEQYF	TGCAGTGCTAGAGATAGCGGCAGGGGCCACTACGAGCAGTACTTC
-	TRBD1	TRBJ2-5	TRBV11-2	CASSLDQGAGGETQYF	TGTGCCAGCAGCTTAGATCAGGGGGCCGGCGGGGAGACCCAGTACTTC
few	-	TRBJ1-1	TRBV11-2	CASSLVPANTEAFF	TGTGCCAGCAGCTTAGTCCCGGCGAACACTGAAGCTTTCTTT
-	-	TRBJ1-4	TRBV4-3	CASSQESGKLFF	TGCGCCAGCAGCCAAGAGAGCGGGAAACTGTTTTTT
-	-	TRBJ1-1	TRBV7-9	CASRLDSANTEAFF	TGTGCCAGCAGACTTGACAGTGCGAACACTGAAGCTTTCTTT
-	-	TRBJ2-7	TRBV12-3/TRBV12-4	CASSLFISYEQYF	TGTGCCAGCAGTTTATTTATCTCCTACGAGCAGTACTTC
few	TRBD1	TRBJ2-5	TRBV2	CASKDRGETQYF	TGTGCCAGCAAGGACAGGGGGGAGACCCAGTACTTC
few	TRBD2	TRBJ2-1	TRBV5-1	CASSLLPGGSINEQFF	TGCGCCAGCAGCTTGTTGCCGGGAGGGTCCATCAATGAGCAGTTCTTC
few	-	TRBJ1-6	TRBV25-1	CASRDANSPLHF	TGTGCCAGCAGAGACGCCAATTCACCCCTCCACTTT
-	-	TRBJ2-3	TRBV20-1	CSAREPGVDTQYF	TGCAGTGCTAGAGAGCCAGGGGTCGATACGCAGTATTTT
few	-	TRBJ2-7	TRBV7-8	CASSNQSRYEQYF	TGTGCCAGCAGCAACCAGTCGCGATACGAGCAGTACTTC
-	-	TRBJ2-7	TRBV5-1	CASSVDIFGEQYF	TGCGCCAGCAGCGTGGATATTTTCGGCGAGCAGTACTTC
-	TRBD2	TRBJ2-7	TRBV4-3	CASSQDASGYEQYF	TGCGCCAGCAGCCAAGACGCTAGCGGCTACGAGCAGTACTTC
few	-	TRBJ1-2	TRBV7-9	CASSSVGDGYTF	TGTGCCAGCAGCTCAGTTGGGGATGGCTACACCTTC
few	-	TRBJ1-1	TRBV20-1	CSARVGSENTEAFF	TGCAGTGCTAGAGTGGGCAGTGAGAACACTGAAGCTTTCTTT
-	TRBD1	TRBJ2-4	TRBV5-1	CASSSSGGGNIQYF	TGCGCCAGCAGCTCCTCAGGGGGTGGAAACATTCAGTACTTC
few	TRBD2	TRBJ2-1	TRBV7-2	CASSPSGLAYNEQFF	TGTGCCAGCAGCCCATCGGGACTAGCCTACAATGAGCAGTTCTTC
-	TRBD1	TRBJ2-3	TRBV28	CASSHRDRGPADTQYF	TGTGCCAGCAGCCACCGGGACAGGGGGCCCGCAGATACGCAGTATTTT
-	-	TRBJ2-7	TRBV6-5	CASSYRTATGEQYF	TGTGCCAGCAGTTACAGGACAGCAACGGGCGAGCAGTACTTC
many	-	TRBJ1-2	TRBV15	CATSRDLAGNYGYTF	TGTGCCACCAGCAGAGATTTAGCGGGAAACTATGGCTACACCTTC